Shown below are 30 T cell receptor beta chains from a single sample sequenced in a study of blood T cell repertoires in COVID-19. The protocol was immunoSEQ multiplex PCR, while the TCRdb copy is restricted to in-frame clones and leaves out a portion. Of 130,000 to 150,000 clones in the sample, around 87% were seen once. Source material: peripheral blood. The receptors derive from a man older than 75 with acute or convalescent COVID-19.

V is TRBV2 and J is TRBJ1-1; D is ambiguous. With 6 bases removed from V and 4 bases from J, the gap between germline ends came to 12 bases. Germline V gene lookup returns CDR1 SNHLY and CDR2 FYNNEI. The CDR3 runs to 13 residues. The CDR3 spells CASSTGKGTEAFF. The CDR3 region has the DNA TGTGCCAGCAGCACCGGGAAGGGCACTGAAGCTTTCTTT.

This chain joins TRBV29-1 and TRBJ2-3; D is possibly TRBD1 (6 bases). The CDR3 contains 12 residues. Trimming shortened V by 7 bases and J by 4 bases, and 12 bases separated the two germline ends. CDR1 SQVTM and CDR2 ANQGSEA come from the germline V gene. CDR3 region: CSASQGADTQYF. The CDR3 DNA follows: TGCAGCGCTTCACAGGGAGCAGATACGCAGTATTTT.

The rearrangement links TRBV18 to TRBJ2-7, with TRBD2 matching 11 bases. This CDR3 contains 15 residues. Germline V lookup: CDR1 KGHSH, CDR2 LQKENI. Trimming cost V 6 bases and J 3 bases; bases outside gene matches: 7. The CDR3 region has the DNA TGTGCCAGCTCGCCTGGACTAGCGGGTAACTACGAGCAGTACTTC. Protein sequence: CASSPGLAGNYEQYF. Variable domain in full (rest from reference TRBV18 and TRBJ2-7): NAGVMQNPRHLVRRRGQEARLRCSPMKGHSHVYWYRQLPEEGLKFMVYLQKENIIDESGMPKERFSAEFPKEGPSILRIQQVVRGDSAAYFCASSPGLAGNYEQYFGPGTRLTVT.

The chain recombines TRBV6-4 with TRBJ2-1; 8 nucleotides line up with TRBD2. The V and J ends lost 3 bases and 12 bases, in that order; junction bases with no gene match: 7. CDR1 and CDR2 (germline): MRHNA, SNTAGT. The CDR3 length is 13 residues. The CDR3 sequence: CASSESRSGGQFF. CDR3 sequence (DNA): TGTGCCAGCAGTGAATCCCGAAGCGGGGGGCAGTTCTTC.

The chain couples TRBV11-3 to TRBJ2-5, with 9 bases lining up with TRBD1. The CDR3 totals 13 residues. From germline, CDR1 is SGHNT and CDR2 YENEEA. V trimming: 5 bases; J trimming: 5 bases; junction bases outside the gene matches: 3. The CDR3 sequence is CASSQDRGETQYF. In DNA form, the CDR3 reads TGTGCCAGCAGCCAAGACAGGGGGGAGACCCAGTACTTC.

V usage is TRBV19 and J usage is TRBJ1-3; D is unresolved. Germline CDR1 reads LNHDA; CDR2 reads SQIVND (reference sequence). Between the trimmed V and J ends, which lost 7 bases and 0 bases, there was a span of 10 bases. This CDR3 is built from 14 residues. In nucleotides, the CDR3 is TGTGCCAGTACCCTAGTACTCTCTGGAAACACCATATATTTT. As protein: CASTLVLSGNTIYF. Full variable domain (outside the CDR3, taken from reference TRBV19 and TRBJ1-3): DGGITQSPKYLFRKEGQNVTLSCEQNLNHDAMYWYRQDPGQGLRLIYYSQIVNDFQKGDIAEGYSVSREKKESFPLTVTSAQKNPTAFYLCASTLVLSGNTIYFGEGSWLTVV.

The chain carries TRBV7-9 and TRBJ1-1; a possible D gene is TRBD1 (5 bases). This CDR3 contains 14 residues. Germline CDR1 and CDR2: SEHNR and FQNEAQ (reference sequence). Between the trimmed V and J ends, which lost 2 bases and 1 base, there was a span of 8 bases. Written as DNA, the CDR3 is TGTGCCAGCAGCTTAACCCAGGGGAACACTGAAGCTTTCTTT. It codes for CASSLTQGNTEAFF.

This clone is a singleton in its sample. This chain links TRBV28 with TRBJ1-4; D gene unclear. The CDR3 has 12 amino acids. Trimming removed 4 bases at V and 10 bases at J, with 10 bases between. Germline V gene data show CDR1 as MDHEN and CDR2 as SYDVKM. The CDR3 sequence is CASSSPVGKLFF. Written as DNA, the CDR3 is TGTGCCAGCAGTTCCCCGGTCGGAAAACTGTTTTTT.

The rearrangement uses TRBV30 and TRBJ1-2, with TRBD1 as a possible D gene (5 bases). The V gene's germline CDR1 is GTSNPN and CDR2 SVGIG (reference sequence). Trimming took 8 bases from V and 7 from J, leaving 20 bases between them. The CDR3 has 13 amino acids. The CDR3 loop is CAGPSGGGSGYTF. Here the CDR3 DNA reads TGTGCCGGTCCCTCGGGGGGAGGTTCTGGCTACACCTTC.

The chain recombines TRBV23-1 with TRBJ2-3, with a weak D call TRBD1 (5 bases). TRBV23-1 is known as an ORF, though its function is uncertain. The CDR3 runs to 23 residues. The ends were cut back, 7 bases at V and 0 bases at J, with 38 bases in the middle. The CDR3 bases are TGCGCCAGCACCGCAGGGAACGAGGCCCAGAGTGTACCCGGGCTCTCTAGCACAGATACGCAGTATTTT. Encoded protein: CASTAGNEAQSVPGLSSTDTQYF.

This clone was observed once. The rearrangement uses TRBV28 and TRBJ2-7; TRBD2 matches 7 bases. Germline-derived CDR1 and CDR2 are MDHEN and SYDVKM. V was pared by 3 bases and J by 2 bases, with 7 bases of the junction left unmatched. The CDR3 covers 15 residues. This CDR3 is CASSFGGVATYEQYF. The DNA for the CDR3 is TGTGCCAGCAGTTTTGGGGGGGTCGCAACCTACGAGCAGTACTTC.

The chain recombines TRBV28 with TRBJ2-2; tentative D call: TRBD2 (6 bases). The V gene's germline CDR1 is MDHEN and CDR2 SYDVKM. V was clipped by 2 bases and J by 5 bases, with 15 bases between them. The CDR3 has 16 amino acids. The CDR3, as DNA: TGTGCCAGCAGTTTAAGCAGGCCCGGGGGAACCGGGGAGCTGTTTTTT. Protein sequence: CASSLSRPGGTGELFF.

The chain combines TRBV10-2 with TRBJ2-7; TRBD2 matches 8 bases. The V segment lost 6 bases and the J segment 5 bases; nucleotides outside the gene matches: 9. The CDR3 consists of 14 residues. CDR1 is WSHSY and CDR2 is SAAADI in the germline V gene. As DNA, the CDR3 is TGCGCCAGCAGGCCCGGGACTAGGAGCGACGAGCAGTACTTC. Its protein product is CASRPGTRSDEQYF.

This rearrangement joins TRBV19 to TRBJ1-1, with a possible D match to TRBD1 (5 bases). The CDR3 sequence is 15 residues long. Germline assignment: CDR1 LNHDA and CDR2 SQIVND (reference sequence). Trimming left V 4 bases short and J 1 base short, with 13 bases between. The CDR3 region has the DNA TGTGCCAGTAGTACATTTTCCCAGGGGAACACTGAAGCTTTCTTT. Residues: CASSTFSQGNTEAFF.

In DNA form, the CDR3 reads TGTGCCTGGAGCCAGACAGCGCGTGAAGCTTTCTTT. Amino acid sequence: CAWSQTAREAFF. This chain joins TRBV30 and TRBJ1-1; D perhaps matches TRBD1 (5 bases). Germline CDR1 GTSNPN, CDR2 SVGIG (reference sequence). Trimming took 3 bases from V and 7 from J, leaving 12 bases between them. This CDR3 spans 12 amino acids.

This chain links TRBV9 with TRBJ2-7; 7 bases map to TRBD2. The CDR3 runs 15 residues. V lost 0 bases and J lost 3; bases outside the gene matches: 6. The germline V gene has CDR1 SGDLS and CDR2 YYNGEE. CDR3 amino acids: CASSVAPGGGYEQYF. DNA for the CDR3: TGTGCCAGCAGCGTAGCGCCGGGAGGCGGCTACGAGCAGTACTTC.

V gene TRBV19 combines with J gene TRBJ1-2; no definite D call. CDR1 and CDR2 (germline): LNHDA, SQIVND (reference sequence). The CDR3 spans 13 residues. Deletions cut 5 bases from V and 7 bases from J, with 14 bases between. This chain's CDR3 is CASSWSLTGGYTF. CDR3 nucleotides: TGTGCCAGTAGTTGGTCACTGACGGGTGGCTACACCTTC.

The V call is TRBV9, the J call TRBJ2-7; 8 bases map to TRBD1. The V and J ends lost 2 bases and 6 bases, in that order; junction bases with no gene match: 7. This CDR3 comprises 14 residues. Germline-derived CDR1 and CDR2 are SGDLS and YYNGEE. The CDR3 region is CASSVGQGIGEQYF. Written as DNA, the CDR3 is TGTGCCAGCAGCGTCGGACAGGGTATCGGCGAGCAGTACTTC. The variable domain in full, with the rest retrieved from reference TRBV9 and TRBJ2-7, is DSGVTQTPKHLITATGQRVTLRCSPRSGDLSVYWYQQSLDQGLQFLIQYYNGEERAKGNILERFSAQQFPDLHSELNLSSLELGDSALYFCASSVGQGIGEQYFGPGTRLTVT.

Note on this clone: Germline is not matched at one junction end, which may reflect a read error. The chain is built from TRBV5-1 and TRBJ2-3, with 9 bases that match TRBD2. Looked up from germline, CDR1 is SGHRS and CDR2 is YFSETQ. The CDR3 is made up of 15 amino acids. This chain's CDR3 is CASRLVAGVTDTQYF. As DNA, the CDR3 is TGCGCCAGCAGGTTGGTAGCGGGGGTTACAGATACGCAGTATTTT.

CDR3 sequence reads: CASSEGAPDTQYF. The CDR3 DNA is TGCGCCAGCAGCGAAGGGGCACCAGATACGCAGTATTTT. The chain joins TRBV5-1 to TRBJ2-3; D may be TRBD1 (5 bases). Germline values: CDR1 SGHRS, CDR2 YFSETQ. V lost 4 bases, J lost 4 bases, and 10 bases lay in between. The CDR3 runs to 13 residues.

The DNA for the CDR3 is TGTGCCTGGTCAGGACAGGTCGGCGAGCAGTACTTC. This sequence encodes CAWSGQVGEQYF. This rearrangement joins TRBV30 to TRBJ2-7, with 7 bases matching TRBD1. Germline CDR1 is GTSNPN and CDR2 is SVGIG (reference sequence). The length of the CDR3 is 12 residues. J was trimmed by 6 bases and V by 5 bases; bases with no gene match: 7.

The chain links TRBV25-1 to TRBJ1-6; no firm D call. V lost 4 bases and J 5 bases, leaving 12 bases between the germline ends. Germline V gene sequence: CDR1 MGHDK, CDR2 SYGVNS. The CDR3 runs 15 residues. This CDR3 reads CASSASTSHNSPLHF. Written as DNA, the CDR3 is TGTGCCAGCAGTGCCTCCACTTCGCATAATTCACCCCTCCACTTT.

The chain combines TRBV7-2 with TRBJ2-3; D not certain. Deletions cut 1 base from V and 2 bases from J, with 4 bases between. This CDR3 contains 13 residues. CDR1 SGHTA and CDR2 FQGNSA come from the germline V gene. As DNA, the CDR3 is TGTGCCAGCAGCTTAGACTACACAGATACGCAGTATTTT. Protein product: CASSLDYTDTQYF.

The CDR3 bases are TGTGCCAGCAGCCCCGCCAGGGGACAATGGGCAGATACGCAGTATTTT. This translates into CASSPARGQWADTQYF. The chain joins TRBV9 to TRBJ2-3, with TRBD1 as a possible D gene (6 bases). V lost 4 bases to trimming and J lost 4 bases, with 19 bases between them. Looked up from germline, CDR1 is SGDLS and CDR2 is YYNGEE. The CDR3 has 16 amino acids.

The chain joins TRBV5-1 to TRBJ2-7; 10 bases line up with TRBD2. In germline, CDR1 is SGHRS, CDR2 YFSETQ. This CDR3 contains 15 residues. The V segment lost 7 bases and the J segment 0 bases; nucleotides outside the gene matches: 7. CDR3 sequence (DNA): TGCGCCAGCTCCCTAACTAGCGGGACCTCCTACGAGCAGTACTTC. It codes for CASSLTSGTSYEQYF. Full variable domain (rest looked up from reference TRBV5-1 and TRBJ2-7): KAGVTQTPRYLIKTRGQQVTLSCSPISGHRSVSWYQQTPGQGLQFLFEYFSETQRNKGNFPGRFSGRQFSNSRSEMNVSTLELGDSALYLCASSLTSGTSYEQYFGPGTRLTVT.

The chain employs TRBV10-3 and TRBJ1-2, with D tentatively TRBD1 (6 bases). Germline-derived CDR1 and CDR2 are ENHRY and SYGVKD. The CDR3 loop spans 14 amino acids. V dropped 2 bases and J dropped 3 bases, with 10 bases sitting between them. CDR3 nucleotides: TGTGCCATCAGTGAGGGCAGGGGTGACTATGGCTACACCTTC. Encoded protein: CAISEGRGDYGYTF.

The rearrangement links TRBV11-3 to TRBJ2-1; D is unclear. The length of the CDR3 is 12 residues. Deletions cut 1 base from V and 9 bases from J, with 7 bases between. From germline, CDR1 is SGHNT and CDR2 YENEEA. The CDR3 here is CASSLGVAEQFF. CDR3 DNA sequence: TGTGCCAGCAGCTTAGGTGTGGCTGAGCAGTTCTTC.

This clone came up once. J is TRBJ2-2 and V is TRBV5-4; TRBD1 matches 8 bases. The CDR3 length is 14 residues. Germline CDR1 reads SGHNT; CDR2 reads YYREEE (reference sequence). V shed 4 bases, J shed 9 bases, and the junction held 8 bases outside the gene matches. The CDR3 loop is CASSPGQGDRELFF. The DNA for the CDR3 is TGTGCCAGCAGCCCCGGACAGGGTGACCGGGAGCTGTTTTTT.

J is TRBJ2-1 and V is TRBV5-1, with TRBD2 matching over 10 bases. This CDR3 is built from 15 residues. CDR1 is SGHRS and CDR2 is YFSETQ in the germline V gene. Losses at the gene ends were 3 bases for V and 3 bases for J; bases not matched to a gene: 3. CDR3: CASSSLAGDYNEQFF. The CDR3 DNA follows: TGCGCCAGCAGCTCCCTAGCGGGAGACTACAATGAGCAGTTCTTC.

The rearrangement links TRBV7-9 to TRBJ2-2; 9 bases match TRBD1. The CDR3 consists of 15 residues. Germline CDR1 and CDR2: SEHNR and FQNEAQ (reference sequence). After removal of 5 bases from V and 4 bases from J, the junction contained 5 bases not matched to a gene. In DNA, the CDR3 is TGTGCCAGCAGCCGACAGGGGGGGGCCACCGGGGAGCTGTTTTTT. As protein: CASSRQGGATGELFF.